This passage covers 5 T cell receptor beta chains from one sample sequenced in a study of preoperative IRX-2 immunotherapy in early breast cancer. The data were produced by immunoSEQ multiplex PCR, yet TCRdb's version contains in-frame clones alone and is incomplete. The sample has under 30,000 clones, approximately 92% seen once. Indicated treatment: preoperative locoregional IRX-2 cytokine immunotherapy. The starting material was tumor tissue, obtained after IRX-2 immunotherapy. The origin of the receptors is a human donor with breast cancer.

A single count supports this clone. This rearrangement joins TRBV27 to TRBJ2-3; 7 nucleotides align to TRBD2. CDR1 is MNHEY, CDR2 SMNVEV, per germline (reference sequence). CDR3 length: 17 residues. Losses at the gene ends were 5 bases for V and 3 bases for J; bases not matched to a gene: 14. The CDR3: CASSLGVLAGVTDTQYF. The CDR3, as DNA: TGTGCCAGCAGTCTAGGGGTTTTGGCGGGAGTTACAGATACGCAGTATTTT.

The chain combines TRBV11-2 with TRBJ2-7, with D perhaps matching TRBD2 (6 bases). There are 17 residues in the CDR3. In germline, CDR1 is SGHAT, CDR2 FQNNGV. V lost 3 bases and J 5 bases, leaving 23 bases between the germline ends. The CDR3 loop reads CASSLTRPLKGWDEQYF. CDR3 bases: TGTGCCAGCAGCTTGACTAGACCTCTGAAGGGTTGGGACGAGCAGTACTTC.

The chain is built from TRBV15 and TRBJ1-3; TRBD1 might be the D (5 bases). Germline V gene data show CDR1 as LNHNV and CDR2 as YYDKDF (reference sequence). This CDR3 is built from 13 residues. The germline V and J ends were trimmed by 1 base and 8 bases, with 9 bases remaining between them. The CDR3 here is CATSRGQGYTIYF. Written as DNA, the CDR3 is TGTGCCACCAGCAGAGGTCAGGGCTACACCATATATTTT.

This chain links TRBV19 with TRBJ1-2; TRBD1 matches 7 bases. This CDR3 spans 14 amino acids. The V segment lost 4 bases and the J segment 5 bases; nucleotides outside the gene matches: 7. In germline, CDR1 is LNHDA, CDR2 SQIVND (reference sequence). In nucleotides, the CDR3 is TGTGCCAGTAGTAATGAACTGACAGGGTATGGCTACACCTTC. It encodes CASSNELTGYGYTF.

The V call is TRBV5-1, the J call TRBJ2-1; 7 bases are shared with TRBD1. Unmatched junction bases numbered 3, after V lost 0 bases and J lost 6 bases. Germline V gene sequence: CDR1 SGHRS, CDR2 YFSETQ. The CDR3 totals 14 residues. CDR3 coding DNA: TGCGCCAGCAGCTTGGAGGACAGGCCCAATGAGCAGTTCTTC. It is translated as CASSLEDRPNEQFF.